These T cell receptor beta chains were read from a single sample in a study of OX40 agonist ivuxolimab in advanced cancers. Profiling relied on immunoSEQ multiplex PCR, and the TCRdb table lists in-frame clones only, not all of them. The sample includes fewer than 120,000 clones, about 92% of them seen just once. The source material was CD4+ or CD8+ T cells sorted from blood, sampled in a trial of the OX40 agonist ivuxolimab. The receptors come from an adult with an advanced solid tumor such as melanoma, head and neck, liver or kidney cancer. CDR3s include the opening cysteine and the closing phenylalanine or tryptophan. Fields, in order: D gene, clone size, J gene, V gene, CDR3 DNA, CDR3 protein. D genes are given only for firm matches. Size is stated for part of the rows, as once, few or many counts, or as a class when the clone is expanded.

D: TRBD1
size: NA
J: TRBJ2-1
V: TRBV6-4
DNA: TGTGCCAGCAGTGCTGGACAGGGGTCCTACAATGAGCAGTTCTTC
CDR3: CASSAGQGSYNEQFF

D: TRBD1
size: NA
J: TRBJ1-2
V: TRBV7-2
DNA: TGTGCCAGCAGCCTCCCCGCGGGACAGGGAACCTACACCTTC
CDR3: CASSLPAGQGTYTF

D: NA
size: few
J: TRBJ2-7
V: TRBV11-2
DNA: TGTGCCAGCAGCTTCGACTCGCTCTACGAGCAGTACTTC
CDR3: CASSFDSLYEQYF

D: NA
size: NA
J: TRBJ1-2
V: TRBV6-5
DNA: TGTGCCAGCAGTTCGGGGAATTCTAACTATGGCTACACCTTC
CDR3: CASSSGNSNYGYTF

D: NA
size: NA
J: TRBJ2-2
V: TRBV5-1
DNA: TGCGCCAGCAGCTTGGAGGGGCGAACGAACACCGGGGAGCTGTTTTTT
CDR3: CASSLEGRTNTGELFF

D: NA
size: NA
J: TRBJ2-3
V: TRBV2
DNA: TGTGCCAGCCGACTAGGACAGGAGGTCACAGATACGCAGTATTTT
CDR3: CASRLGQEVTDTQYF

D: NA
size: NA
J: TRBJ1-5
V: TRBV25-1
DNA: TGTGCCAGCAGTTCCCAGGGCACTGGTTTTCAGCCCCAGCATTTT
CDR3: CASSSQGTGFQPQHF

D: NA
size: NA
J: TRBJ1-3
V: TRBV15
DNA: TGTGCCACCAGCAGGTCTTGGGGGGGCTCTGGAAACACCATATATTTT
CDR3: CATSRSWGGSGNTIYF

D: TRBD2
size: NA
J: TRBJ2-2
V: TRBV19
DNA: TGTGCCAGTAGTTCTCGGGGGGTCCCGAACACCGGGGAGCTGTTTTTT
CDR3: CASSSRGVPNTGELFF

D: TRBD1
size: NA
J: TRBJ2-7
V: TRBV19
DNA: TGTGCCAGTAGTGGAATCACAGGGGTAGCAGAGCAGTACTTC
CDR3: CASSGITGVAEQYF

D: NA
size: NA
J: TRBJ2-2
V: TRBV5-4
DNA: TGTGCCAGCAGCCCCCCGAGCCAGAACACCGGGGAGCTGTTTTTT
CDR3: CASSPPSQNTGELFF

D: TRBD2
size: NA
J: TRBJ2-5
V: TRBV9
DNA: TGTGCCAGCACCCCTGGGGGAGGGGAGACCCAGTACTTC
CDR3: CASTPGGGETQYF

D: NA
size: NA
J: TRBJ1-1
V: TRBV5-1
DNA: TGCGCCAGCAGCTTGGGGCCGGTTATGAACACTGAAGCTTTCTTT
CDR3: CASSLGPVMNTEAFF

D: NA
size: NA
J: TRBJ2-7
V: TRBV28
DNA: TGTGCCAGCAGTCCACGCAACGGCTACGAGCAGTACTTC
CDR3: CASSPRNGYEQYF

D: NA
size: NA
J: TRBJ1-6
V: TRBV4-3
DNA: TGCGCCAGCAGCCCCGCCGGAGGGACTTATAATTCACCCCTCCACTTT
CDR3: CASSPAGGTYNSPLHF

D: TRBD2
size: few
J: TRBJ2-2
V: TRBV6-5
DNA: TGTGCCAGCAGCGCGGGGGGCAACACCGGGGAGCTGTTTTTT
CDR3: CASSAGGNTGELFF

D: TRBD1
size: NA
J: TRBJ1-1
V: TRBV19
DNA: TGTGCCAGTCAAAGCCTACCGACAGGGGGTACTGAAGCTTTCTTT
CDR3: CASQSLPTGGTEAFF

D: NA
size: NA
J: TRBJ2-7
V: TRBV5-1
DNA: TGCGCCAGCAGCTCCAACACAGCGGGTATCTACGAGCAGTACTTC
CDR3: CASSSNTAGIYEQYF

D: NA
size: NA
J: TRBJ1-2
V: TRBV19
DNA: TGTGCCAGTAGTTCTGAACACAGGGCCCGATATGGCTACACCTTC
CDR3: CASSSEHRARYGYTF

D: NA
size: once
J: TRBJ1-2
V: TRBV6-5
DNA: TGTGCCAGCAGTTACTCCTTCCCGGGGGGCGGCTACACCTTC
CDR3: CASSYSFPGGGYTF

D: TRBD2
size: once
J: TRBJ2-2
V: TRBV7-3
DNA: TGTGCCAGCAGCTCCGGACTAGACACCGGGGAGCTGTTTTTT
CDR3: CASSSGLDTGELFF

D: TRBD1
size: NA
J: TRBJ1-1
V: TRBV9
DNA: TGTGCCAGCAGCGCGGACGGGACAGCGAACACTGAAGCTTTCTTT
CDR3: CASSADGTANTEAFF

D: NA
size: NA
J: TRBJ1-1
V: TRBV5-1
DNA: TGCGCCAGCAGCTTGAGCACTGGCACTGAAGCTTTCTTT
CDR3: CASSLSTGTEAFF

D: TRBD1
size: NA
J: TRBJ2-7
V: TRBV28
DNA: TGTGCCAGCATCTCGGCCTCCTTTACCGGGACAGGTCCCTACGAGCAGTACTTC
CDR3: CASISASFTGTGPYEQYF

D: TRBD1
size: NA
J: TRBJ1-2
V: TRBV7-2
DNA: TGTGCCAGCAGCATCCGACAGGGGCATGGCTACACCTTC
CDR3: CASSIRQGHGYTF

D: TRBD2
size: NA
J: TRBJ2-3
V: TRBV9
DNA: TGTGCCAGCAGCGTATTGGGACTAGCGGGCCTCACAGATACGCAGTATTTT
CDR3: CASSVLGLAGLTDTQYF

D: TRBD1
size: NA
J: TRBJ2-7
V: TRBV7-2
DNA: TGTGCCAGCAGCTTAGATTCTGGAATCCAGGGGGTCTACGAGCAGTACTTC
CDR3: CASSLDSGIQGVYEQYF

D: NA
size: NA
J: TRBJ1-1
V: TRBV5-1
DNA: TGCGCCAGCAGCTTGGAGGTGAACACTGAAGCTTTCTTT
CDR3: CASSLEVNTEAFF

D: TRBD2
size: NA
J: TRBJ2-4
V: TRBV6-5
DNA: TGTGCCAGCAGTTATCCGGGACTAGTCACTCAGTACTTC
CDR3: CASSYPGLVTQYF

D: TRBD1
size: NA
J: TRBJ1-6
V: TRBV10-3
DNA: TGTGCCATCAGTTCCCGGGACAGCTCCTCCGCGGGTGATTCACCCCTCCACTTT
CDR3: CAISSRDSSSAGDSPLHF

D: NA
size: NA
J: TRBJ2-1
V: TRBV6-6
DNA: TGTGCCAGCAGTTACCGCAGGAATGAGCAGTTCTTC
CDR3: CASSYRRNEQFF

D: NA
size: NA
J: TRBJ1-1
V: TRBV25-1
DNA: TGTGCCAGCAGTGAAGGGGGGAGTCCGGAAGCTTTCTTT
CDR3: CASSEGGSPEAFF

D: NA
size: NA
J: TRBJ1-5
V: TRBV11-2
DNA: TGTGCCAGCAGCCCCCGAAGGGATCAGCCCCAGCATTTT
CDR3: CASSPRRDQPQHF

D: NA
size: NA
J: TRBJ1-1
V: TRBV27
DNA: TGTGCCAGCAGTTATAAGGGGTTCACTGAAGCTTTCTTT
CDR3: CASSYKGFTEAFF

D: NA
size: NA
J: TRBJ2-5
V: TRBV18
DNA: TGTGCCAGCTCCGACGCAGGGGGGGTTCAAGAGACCCAGTACTTC
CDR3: CASSDAGGVQETQYF

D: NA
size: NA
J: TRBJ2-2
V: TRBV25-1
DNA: TGTGCCAGCAGTACCAGGACAGCGAACACCGGGGAGCTGTTTTTT
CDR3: CASSTRTANTGELFF

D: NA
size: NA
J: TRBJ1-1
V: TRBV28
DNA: TGTGCCAGCAGTCCCCAGGATATTAACACTGAAGCTTTCTTT
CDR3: CASSPQDINTEAFF

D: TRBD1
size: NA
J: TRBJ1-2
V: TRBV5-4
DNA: TGTGCCAGCAGCTCCCCCACAGGGGTATTAGGTCTGGGCTACACCTTC
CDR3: CASSSPTGVLGLGYTF

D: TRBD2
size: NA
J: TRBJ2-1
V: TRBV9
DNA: TGTGCCAGCAGCGCAACGGGGGGGCCCTACAATGAGCAGTTCTTC
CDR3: CASSATGGPYNEQFF

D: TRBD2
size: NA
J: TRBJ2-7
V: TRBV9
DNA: TGTGCCAGCAGCCCAAGGGCGGGACTAGCGGGGGGGCTCCCCTACGAGCAGTACTTC
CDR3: CASSPRAGLAGGLPYEQYF

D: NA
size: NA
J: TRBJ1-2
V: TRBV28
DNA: TGTGCCAGCACGTGGGGGGCAGCTAACTATGGCTACACCTTC
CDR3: CASTWGAANYGYTF

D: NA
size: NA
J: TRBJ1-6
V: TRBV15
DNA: TGTGCCACCAGCAGAGGTTTACAGGGATCCTATAATTCACCCCTCCACTTT
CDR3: CATSRGLQGSYNSPLHF

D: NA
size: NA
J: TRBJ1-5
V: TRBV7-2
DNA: TGTGCCAGCAGTCCAGAAAGGGAACAGCCCCAGCATTTT
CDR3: CASSPEREQPQHF

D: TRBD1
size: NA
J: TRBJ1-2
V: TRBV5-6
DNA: TGTGCCAGCAGCCCAGGGGGCTATGGCTACACCTTC
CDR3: CASSPGGYGYTF

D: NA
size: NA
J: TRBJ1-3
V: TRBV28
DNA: TGTGCCAGCAGTGGATTCGTCTCTGGAAACACCATATATTTT
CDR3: CASSGFVSGNTIYF

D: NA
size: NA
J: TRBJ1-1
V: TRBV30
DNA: TGTGCCTGGGCTAGGAAGTCTTACACTGAAGCTTTCTTT
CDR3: CAWARKSYTEAFF

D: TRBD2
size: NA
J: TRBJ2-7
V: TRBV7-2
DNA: TGTGCCAGCAGCTTATCGCGGGGGGCCTCCTACGAGCAGTACTTC
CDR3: CASSLSRGASYEQYF

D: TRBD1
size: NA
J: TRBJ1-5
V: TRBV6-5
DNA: TGTGCCAGCAGCTATAGGACAGGGGATCAGCCCCAGCATTTT
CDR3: CASSYRTGDQPQHF

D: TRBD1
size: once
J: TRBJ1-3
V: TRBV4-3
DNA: TGCGCCAGCAGCCAGGTTGCGGATTACAGGGGTGTTGACACCATATATTTT
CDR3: CASSQVADYRGVDTIYF

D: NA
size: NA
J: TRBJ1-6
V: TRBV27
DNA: TGTGCCAGCAGTTTCGGACGGAATTCACCCCTCCACTTT
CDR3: CASSFGRNSPLHF

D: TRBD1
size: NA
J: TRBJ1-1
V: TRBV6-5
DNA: TGTGCCAGCTCCGGGACAGGGGGGGTGAACACTGAAGCTTTCTTT
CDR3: CASSGTGGVNTEAFF

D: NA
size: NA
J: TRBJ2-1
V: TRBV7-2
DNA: TGTGCCAGCAGCTTAGTAGGATCCGCAGGTGAGCAGTTCTTC
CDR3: CASSLVGSAGEQFF

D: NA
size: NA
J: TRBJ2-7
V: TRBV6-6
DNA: TGTGCCAGCGGCCTCCGGGACAAGTACGAGCAGTACTTC
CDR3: CASGLRDKYEQYF

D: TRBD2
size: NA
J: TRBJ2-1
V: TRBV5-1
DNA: TGCGCCAGCAGCCCGGGTAACGGGAGGTTCCACAATGAGCAGTTCTTC
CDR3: CASSPGNGRFHNEQFF

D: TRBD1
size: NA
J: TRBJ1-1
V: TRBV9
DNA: TGTGCCAGCAGCGCAAACCAGGGGGTTGACGGGGAAGCTTTCTTT
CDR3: CASSANQGVDGEAFF

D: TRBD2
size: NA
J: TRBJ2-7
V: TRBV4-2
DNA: TGTGCCAGCAGCCCGGTGACTAGCGGGAGTTTGAACGAGCAGTACTTC
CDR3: CASSPVTSGSLNEQYF

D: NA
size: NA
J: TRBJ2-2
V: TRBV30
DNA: TGTGCCTGGAGTCTCCTGAGTCCCGGGGAGCTGTTTTTT
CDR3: CAWSLLSPGELFF